The clone carrying this T cell receptor (beta chain) was observed a handful of times. Building of the TCR beta libraries involved iRepertoire HTBI primers and Arm-PCR of CDR3 regions. A single record per CDR3 protein comes from TCRdb applying MiXCR to the multiplex PCR reads. The data show 430,000 or so distinct CDR3 sequences, around 23% seen once. The source of the sample is a study of regulatory T cells in long-lasting Graves disease. V trimming: 10 bases; J trimming: 2 bases; junction bases outside the gene matches: 8. Germline loops: CDR1 MNHNS, CDR2 SASEGT. This CDR3 is 15 amino acids long. Time point given: persistent/refractory GD, antithyroid drugs over 5 years with positive TRAb. Scientists built the TCR library using RNA that was extracted from PBMCs.

The TCR comes from a female donor with Graves disease. The specimen was peripheral blood mononuclear cells (PBMCs), collected when the disease was refractory, from a patient treated with antithyroid drugs. The chain carries TRBV6-1 and TRBJ2-3; 11 nucleotides align to TRBD2. The CDR3 protein is CATEETSGNTDTQYF. CDR3 DNA sequence: TGTGCCACAGAGGAGACTAGCGGGAACACAGATACGCAGTATTTT.